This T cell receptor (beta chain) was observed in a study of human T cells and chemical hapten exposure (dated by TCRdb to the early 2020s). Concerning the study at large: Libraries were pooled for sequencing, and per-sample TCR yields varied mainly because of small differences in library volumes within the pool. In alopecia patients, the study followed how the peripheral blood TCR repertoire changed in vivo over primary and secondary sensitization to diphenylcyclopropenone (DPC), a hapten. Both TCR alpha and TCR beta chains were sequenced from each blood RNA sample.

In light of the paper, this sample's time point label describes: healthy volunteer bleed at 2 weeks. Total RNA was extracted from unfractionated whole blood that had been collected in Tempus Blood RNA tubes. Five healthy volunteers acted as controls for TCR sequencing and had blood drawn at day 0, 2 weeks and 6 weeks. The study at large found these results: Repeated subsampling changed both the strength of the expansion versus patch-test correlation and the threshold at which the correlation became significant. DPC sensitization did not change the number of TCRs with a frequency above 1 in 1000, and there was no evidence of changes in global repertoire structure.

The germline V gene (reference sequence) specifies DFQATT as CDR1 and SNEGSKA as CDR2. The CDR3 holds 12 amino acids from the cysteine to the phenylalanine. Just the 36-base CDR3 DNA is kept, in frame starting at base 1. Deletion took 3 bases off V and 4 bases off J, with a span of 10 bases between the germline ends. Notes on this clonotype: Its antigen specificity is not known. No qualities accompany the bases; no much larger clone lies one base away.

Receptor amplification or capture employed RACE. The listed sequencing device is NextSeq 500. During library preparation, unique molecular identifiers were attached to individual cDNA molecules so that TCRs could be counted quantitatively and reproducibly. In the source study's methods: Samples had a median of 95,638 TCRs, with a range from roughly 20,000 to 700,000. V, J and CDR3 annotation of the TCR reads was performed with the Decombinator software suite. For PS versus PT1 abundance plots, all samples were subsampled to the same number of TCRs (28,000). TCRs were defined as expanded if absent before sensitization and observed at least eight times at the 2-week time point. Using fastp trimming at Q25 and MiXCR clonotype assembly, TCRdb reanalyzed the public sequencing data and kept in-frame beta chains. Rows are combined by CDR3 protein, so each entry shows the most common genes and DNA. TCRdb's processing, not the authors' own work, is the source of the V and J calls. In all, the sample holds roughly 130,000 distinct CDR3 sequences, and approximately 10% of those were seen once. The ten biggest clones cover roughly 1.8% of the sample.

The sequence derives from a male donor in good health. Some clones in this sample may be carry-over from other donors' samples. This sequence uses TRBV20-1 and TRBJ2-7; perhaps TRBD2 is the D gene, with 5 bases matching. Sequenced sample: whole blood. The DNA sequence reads TGCAGTGCTAGTGGGTCGGGGTACGAGCAGTACTTC. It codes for CSASGSGYEQYF.